These 5 T cell receptor beta chains were sequenced from one sample in a study of T-cell memory formation after mild COVID-19. TCRdb re-called the 5' RACE reads with MiXCR, one entry per CDR3 protein. Of about 360,000 distinct CDR3 sequences listed, over 13% are singletons. Sequencing input: PBMCs or a T cell subset sorted from them (not recorded which). The receptors stem from a man between 18 and 35 years old who had mild COVID-19 (a few samples of this study predate the infection). Cell type and time point are not known.

This chain joins TRBV4-1 and TRBJ2-3; the D gene is possibly TRBD2 (6 bases). The CDR3 is made up of 15 amino acids. The V gene's germline CDR1 is MGHRA and CDR2 YSYEKL. V gave up 4 bases and J gave up 2 bases, with 13 bases separating them. CDR3 protein: CASSLWGEPTDTQYF. CDR3 in DNA: TGCGCCAGCAGCCTCTGGGGGGAACCCACAGATACGCAGTATTTT.

The chain has TRBV5-1 and TRBJ2-5; 8 positions match TRBD1. There are 14 residues in the CDR3. Germline V lookup: CDR1 SGHRS, CDR2 YFSETQ. Trimming removed 4 bases from V and 6 bases from J; junction bases left unmatched: 8. Written as DNA, the CDR3 is TGCGCCAGCAGCGTGGACAGGGATGGGAAGACCCAGTACTTC. It translates to CASSVDRDGKTQYF.

This clonotype was seen repeatedly, ten times or more. The rearrangement uses TRBV6-6 and TRBJ2-1, with 8 positions matching TRBD2. Per the germline V gene, CDR1 is MNHNY and CDR2 is SVGAGI (reference sequence). The CDR3 consists of 16 residues. The V and J ends lost 6 bases and 5 bases, in that order; junction bases with no gene match: 12. The CDR3 loop reads CASRDLSGIGNNEQFF. CDR3 sequence (DNA): TGTGCCAGCAGAGACCTTAGCGGGATCGGGAACAATGAGCAGTTCTTC.

The genes are TRBV20-1 and TRBJ2-3; D not resolved. Trimming pared 5 bases from V and 2 bases from J, leaving 5 bases between. There are 11 residues in the CDR3. Germline V gives CDR1 DFQATT, CDR2 SNEGSKA (reference sequence). CDR3 in amino acids: CSAGNTDTQYF. The CDR3 DNA reads TGCAGTGCTGGAAACACAGATACGCAGTATTTT.

This clonotype was observed at least ten times. This chain connects TRBV7-2 to TRBJ2-2, with 8 bases fitting TRBD2. CDR1 SGHTA and CDR2 FQGNSA come from the germline V gene. J lost 7 bases, V lost 5 bases, and 12 bases had no gene match. The CDR3 is 16 amino acids. The CDR3 sequence is CASSPRLALIGGELFF. The CDR3 DNA sequence: TGTGCCAGCAGCCCAAGACTAGCGCTCATTGGCGGGGAGCTGTTTTTT.